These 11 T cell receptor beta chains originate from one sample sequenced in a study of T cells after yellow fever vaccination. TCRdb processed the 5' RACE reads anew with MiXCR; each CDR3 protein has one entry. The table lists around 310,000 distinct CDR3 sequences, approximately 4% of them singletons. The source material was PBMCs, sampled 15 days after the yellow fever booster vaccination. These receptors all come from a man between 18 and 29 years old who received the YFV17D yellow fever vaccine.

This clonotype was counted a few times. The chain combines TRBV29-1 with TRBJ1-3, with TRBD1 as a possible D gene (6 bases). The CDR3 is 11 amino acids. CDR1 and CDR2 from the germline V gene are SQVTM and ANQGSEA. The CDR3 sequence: CTALGGNTIYF. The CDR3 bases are TGCACCGCCCTGGGGGGCAACACCATATATTTT.

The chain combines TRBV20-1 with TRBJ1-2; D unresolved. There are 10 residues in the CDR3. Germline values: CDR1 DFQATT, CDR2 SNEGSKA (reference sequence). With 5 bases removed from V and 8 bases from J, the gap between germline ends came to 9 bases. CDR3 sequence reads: CSAPRQGYTF. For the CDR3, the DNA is TGCAGTGCTCCTCGACAAGGCTACACCTTC.

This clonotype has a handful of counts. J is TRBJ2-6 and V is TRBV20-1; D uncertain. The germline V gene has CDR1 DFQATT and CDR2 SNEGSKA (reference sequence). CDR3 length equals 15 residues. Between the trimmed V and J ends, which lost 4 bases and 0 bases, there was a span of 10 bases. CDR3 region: CSATQSHSGANVLTF. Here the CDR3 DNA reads TGCAGTGCTACCCAATCCCACTCTGGGGCCAACGTCCTGACTTTC.

CDR3 DNA: TGTGCCAGCAGCTTTTTGATGCGGGGCTTCACTGAAGCTTTCTTT. This encodes CASSFLMRGFTEAFF. The V call is TRBV11-1, the J call TRBJ1-1; possible D gene TRBD1, 5 bases. The germline V and J ends were trimmed by 3 bases and 4 bases, with 15 bases remaining between them. This CDR3 has 15 amino acids. Looked up from germline, CDR1 is SGHAT and CDR2 is FQDESV (reference sequence).

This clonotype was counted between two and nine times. Here the CDR3 reads CASSQVVAGGYYNEQFF. CDR3 DNA sequence: TGTGCCAGCAGCCAAGTTGTAGCGGGGGGTTACTACAATGAGCAGTTCTTC. The chain couples TRBV3-1 to TRBJ2-1; 10 bases are a match to TRBD2. The CDR3 sequence is 17 residues long. Unmatched junction bases numbered 6, after V lost 1 base and J lost 3 bases. The germline CDR1 and CDR2 sequences are LGHDT and YNNKEL (reference sequence).

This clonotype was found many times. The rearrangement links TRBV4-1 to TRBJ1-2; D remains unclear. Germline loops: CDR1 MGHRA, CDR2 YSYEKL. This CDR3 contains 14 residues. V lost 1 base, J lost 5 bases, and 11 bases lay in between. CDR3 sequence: CASSQVNSQYGYTF. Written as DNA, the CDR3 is TGCGCCAGCAGCCAAGTTAACAGCCAGTATGGCTACACCTTC.

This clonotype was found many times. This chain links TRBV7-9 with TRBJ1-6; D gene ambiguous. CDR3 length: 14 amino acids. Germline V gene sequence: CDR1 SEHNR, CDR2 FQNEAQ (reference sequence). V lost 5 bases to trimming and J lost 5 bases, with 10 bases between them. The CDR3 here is CASSAGVNNSPLHF. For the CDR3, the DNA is TGTGCCAGCAGCGCCGGAGTTAATAATTCACCCCTCCACTTT.

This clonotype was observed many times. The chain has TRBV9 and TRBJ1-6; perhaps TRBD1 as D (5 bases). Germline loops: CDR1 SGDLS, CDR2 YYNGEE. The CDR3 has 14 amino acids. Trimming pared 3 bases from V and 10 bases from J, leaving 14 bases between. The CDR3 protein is CASSAGTVGSPLHF. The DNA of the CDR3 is TGTGCCAGCAGCGCAGGGACTGTGGGATCACCCCTCCACTTT.

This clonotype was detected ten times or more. The CDR3 loop reads CASSRGTGARTEAFF. For the CDR3, the DNA is TGTGCCAGCAGCCGTGGGACAGGGGCAAGGACTGAAGCTTTCTTT. The V call is TRBV7-9, the J call TRBJ1-1, with 10 bases matching TRBD1. The CDR3 runs to 15 residues. With V trimmed by 5 bases and J by 5 bases, 8 bases remained unmatched. Germline V lookup: CDR1 SEHNR, CDR2 FQNEAQ (reference sequence).

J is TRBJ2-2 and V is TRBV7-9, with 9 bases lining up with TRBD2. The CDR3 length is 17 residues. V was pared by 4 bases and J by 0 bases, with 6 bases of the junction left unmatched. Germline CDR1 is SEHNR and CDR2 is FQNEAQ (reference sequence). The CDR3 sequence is CASSSNSGGSNTGELFF. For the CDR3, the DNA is TGTGCCAGCAGCTCCAATAGCGGGGGATCGAACACCGGGGAGCTGTTTTTT.

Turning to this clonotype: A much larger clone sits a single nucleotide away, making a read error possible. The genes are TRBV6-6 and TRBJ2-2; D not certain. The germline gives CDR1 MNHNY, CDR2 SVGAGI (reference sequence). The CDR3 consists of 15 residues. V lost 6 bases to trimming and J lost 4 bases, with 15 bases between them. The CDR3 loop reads CASSMVGVGTGELFF. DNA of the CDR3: TGTGCCAGCAGCATGGTCGGTGTTGGCACCGGGGAGCTGTTTTTT.